What follows are 20 T cell receptor beta chains derived from one specimen sequenced in a study of cytomegalovirus exposure and HLA in healthy donors. Primers included in the PCR were 60 Vbeta and 13 Jbeta primers. The data were produced by immunoSEQ multiplex PCR, yet TCRdb's version contains in-frame clones alone and is incomplete. The data show approximately 150,000 clones, about 85% seen once. The sequencing sample was made of PBMCs. The receptor set was obtained from a man aged 25 to 40 in good health and CMV-seropositive.

The chain employs TRBV15 and TRBJ1-2; D ambiguous. V lost 0 bases and J lost 4, with 9 bases in between. This CDR3 is built from 14 residues. Germline V gives CDR1 LNHNV, CDR2 YYDKDF (reference sequence). Here the CDR3 DNA reads TGTGCCACCAGCAGAGATAAGAGTGGCTATGGCTACACCTTC. Translated: CATSRDKSGYGYTF.

V usage is TRBV5-4 and J usage is TRBJ2-6, with D possibly matching TRBD2 (5 bases). The germline V gene encodes CDR1 SGHNT and CDR2 YYREEE (reference sequence). The CDR3 contains 16 residues. Trimming shortened V by 3 bases and J by 0 bases, and 10 bases separated the two germline ends. CDR3 in DNA: TGTGCCAGCAGCTCTACGAGGGACTCTGGGGCCAACGTCCTGACTTTC. The encoded protein is CASSSTRDSGANVLTF. The full variable domain, its missing parts supplied by reference TRBV5-4 and TRBJ2-6, is ETGVTQSPTHLIKTRGQQVTLRCSSQSGHNTVSWYQQALGQGPQFIFQYYREEENGRGNFPPRFSGLQFPNYSSELNVNALELDDSALYLCASSSTRDSGANVLTFGAGSRLTVL.

The J gene is TRBJ2-5, the V gene TRBV25-1, with 7 bases matching TRBD2. The J call may be wrong; the DNA end is better matched by TRBJ2-7. Germline V lookup: CDR1 MGHDK, CDR2 SYGVNS. The CDR3 totals 13 residues. The CDR3 spells CASRAMWGGEQYF. DNA for the CDR3: TGTGCCAGCAGGGCTATGTGGGGGGGCGAGCAGTACTTC.

This clone occurred a few times. This chain joins TRBV6-1 and TRBJ1-4; 7 positions match TRBD1. V was clipped by 2 bases and J by 2 bases; unmatched bases: 2. Germline V lookup: CDR1 MNHNS, CDR2 SASEGT. The CDR3 has 15 amino acids. The CDR3 spells CASSELTGTNEKLFF. Here the CDR3 DNA reads TGTGCCAGCAGTGAATTGACAGGGACTAATGAAAAACTGTTTTTT.

The V gene is TRBV6-5, the J gene TRBJ2-5, with D perhaps TRBD2 (6 bases). Germline CDR1 MNHEY, CDR2 SVGAGI. CDR3 length: 15 residues. Trimming pared 6 bases from V and 4 bases from J, leaving 18 bases between. In nucleotides, the CDR3 is TGTGCCAGCAGGCTCCGGGACTCTCCCGGAGAGACCCAGTACTTC. Translated: CASRLRDSPGETQYF.

The V gene is TRBV19, the J gene TRBJ1-5; 9 bases align to TRBD1. J was trimmed by 5 bases and V by 2 bases; bases with no gene match: 4. CDR1 and CDR2 (germline): LNHDA, SQIVND (reference sequence). The CDR3 contains 15 residues. In DNA, the CDR3 is TGTGCCAGTAGTATACACCGGGACAGGGATCAGCCCCAGCATTTT. Protein product: CASSIHRDRDQPQHF.

V is TRBV7-2 and J is TRBJ2-5; 8 nucleotides match TRBD2. The J call may be wrong; the DNA end is better matched by TRBJ2-7. The germline CDR1 and CDR2 sequences are SGHTA and FQGNSA. The CDR3 is 15 residues long. In DNA form, the CDR3 reads TGTGCCAGCCAACCGCGGGGGGCCCTCGGGAACGAGCAGTACTTC. Protein product: CASQPRGALGNEQYF.

V gene TRBV5-4 combines with J gene TRBJ1-2, with a weak D call TRBD1 (6 bases). The V gene's germline CDR1 is SGHNT and CDR2 YYREEE (reference sequence). V shed 4 bases and J shed 2 bases, with 12 bases lying between them. This CDR3 is 14 amino acids long. The CDR3 nucleotides are TGTGCCAGCAGCCCGGACAGTTACAACTATGGCTACACCTTC. Amino acid sequence: CASSPDSYNYGYTF.

The V and J genes are TRBV11-2 and TRBJ2-3; the match to TRBD1 covers 7 bases. The length of the CDR3 is 15 residues. Germline V CDR1 and CDR2: SGHAT, FQNNGV. Trimming cost V 1 base and J 4 bases; bases outside gene matches: 5. As DNA, the CDR3 is TGTGCCAGCAGCTTAGGTGACAGGGTCGCAGATACGCAGTATTTT. This translates into CASSLGDRVADTQYF.

This clone was seen just once. The CDR3 DNA sequence: TGTGCCAGCAGTTTAGGAAGCGGGAGGTTGAGGGAGCAGTTCTTC. Translated: CASSLGSGRLREQFF. V gene TRBV28 combines with J gene TRBJ2-1, with 9 bases fitting TRBD2. This CDR3 comprises 15 residues. CDR1 MDHEN and CDR2 SYDVKM come from the germline V gene. Unmatched junction bases numbered 9, after V lost 2 bases and J lost 10 bases.

The rearrangement joins TRBV29-1 to TRBJ2-4, with D uncertain. Trimming shortened V by 1 base and J by 8 bases, and 9 bases separated the two germline ends. There are 12 residues in the CDR3. Looked up from germline, CDR1 is SQVTM and CDR2 is ANQGSEA. CDR3 in amino acids: CSVEGNRDIQYF. The CDR3 nucleotides read TGCAGCGTTGAAGGGAATCGGGACATTCAGTACTTC.

The chain is built from TRBV28 and TRBJ1-1; possibly TRBD1 for D (5 bases). V lost 5 bases and J lost 9, with 13 bases in between. CDR3 length equals 12 residues. The germline V gene encodes CDR1 MDHEN and CDR2 SYDVKM. CDR3 in amino acids: CASSTRQYQAFF. DNA of the CDR3: TGTGCCAGCAGTACCCGACAGTACCAAGCTTTCTTT. The complete variable domain, with remaining parts taken from reference TRBV28 and TRBJ1-1, reads DVKVTQSSRYLVKRTGEKVFLECVQDMDHENMFWYRQDPGLGLRLIYFSYDVKMKEKGDIPEGYSVSREKKERFSLILESASTNQTSMYLCASSTRQYQAFFGQGTRLTVV.

V and J are TRBV29-1 and TRBJ2-3, with TRBD2 matching 10 bases. Germline loops: CDR1 SQVTM, CDR2 ANQGSEA. The CDR3 has 15 amino acids. With V trimmed by 5 bases and J by 3 bases, 8 bases remained unmatched. As DNA, the CDR3 is TGCAGCGTTATTAAAGCGGGAGGGGGTACAGATACGCAGTATTTT. This codes for CSVIKAGGGTDTQYF.

This clone was observed many times. The chain joins TRBV6-1 to TRBJ2-7, with TRBD1 matching over 11 bases. Germline CDR1 reads MNHNS; CDR2 reads SASEGT. After removal of 0 bases from V and 3 bases from J, the junction contained 1 base not matched to a gene. The CDR3 runs 15 residues. CDR3: CASSEAGQGDYEQYF. The CDR3, as DNA: TGTGCCAGCAGTGAAGCGGGACAGGGGGACTACGAGCAGTACTTC.

This clone came up once. The CDR3 region has the DNA TGTGCCAGCAGCTGGAATGGTGTGGGGACTAGGGGCAATGAGCAGTTCTTC. It translates to CASSWNGVGTRGNEQFF. The chain links TRBV5-6 to TRBJ2-1; TRBD2 matches 8 bases. In germline, CDR1 is SGHDT, CDR2 YYEEEE. This CDR3 spans 17 amino acids. Unmatched junction bases numbered 14, after V lost 3 bases and J lost 6 bases.

The gene calls are TRBV18 and TRBJ1-2; possibly TRBD1 for D (5 bases). The germline gives CDR1 KGHSH, CDR2 LQKENI. This CDR3 has 12 residues. Trimming took 0 bases from V and 7 from J, leaving 6 bases between them. Here the CDR3 reads CASSPPGGGYTF. In DNA, the CDR3 is TGTGCCAGCTCACCACCGGGGGGTGGCTACACCTTC.

The table lists this clone with a few counts. V usage is TRBV19 and J usage is TRBJ2-1; 9 positions agree with TRBD2. CDR1 is LNHDA, CDR2 SQIVND, per germline (reference sequence). Trimming cost V 3 bases and J 7 bases; bases outside gene matches: 7. There are 15 residues in the CDR3. The CDR3 DNA reads TGTGCCAGTAGTATCCCAGCGGGAGGAACAAATGAGCAGTTCTTC. Translated: CASSIPAGGTNEQFF. Combining the CDR3 with reference TRBV19 and TRBJ2-1 gives the whole variable domain DGGITQSPKYLFRKEGQNVTLSCEQNLNHDAMYWYRQDPGQGLRLIYYSQIVNDFQKGDIAEGYSVSREKKESFPLTVTSAQKNPTAFYLCASSIPAGGTNEQFFGPGTRLTVL.

V gene TRBV25-1 combines with J gene TRBJ2-5, with D perhaps TRBD1 (6 bases). This CDR3 has 16 residues. Trimming left V 2 bases short and J 2 bases short, with 15 bases between. Per the germline V gene, CDR1 is MGHDK and CDR2 is SYGVNS. DNA of the CDR3: TGTGCCAGCAGTGAACATTCGCTCGGGACACAAGAGACCCAGTACTTC. It translates to CASSEHSLGTQETQYF.

V is TRBV4-2 and J is TRBJ2-3, with 7 bases lining up with TRBD2. Germline V gene lookup returns CDR1 LGHNA and CDR2 YNFKEQ. The CDR3 has 15 amino acids. The junction had 9 bases not matched to a gene; V was cut back by 2 bases and J by 7 bases. Here the CDR3 reads CASSQLLGTTNTQYF. The CDR3 coding sequence is TGTGCCAGCAGCCAACTCCTTGGGACTACTAATACGCAGTATTTT.

This clone was observed a few times. This CDR3 is CASSYAGEKLFF. The CDR3 DNA sequence: TGTGCCAGCAGTTACGCGGGTGAAAAACTGTTTTTT. The chain is built from TRBV6-6 and TRBJ1-4; unclear D gene. The CDR3 is 12 residues long. V was pared by 2 bases and J by 7 bases, with 5 bases between. Germline-derived CDR1 and CDR2 are MNHNY and SVGAGI (reference sequence).